The 5 T cell receptor beta chains below all came from one sample that was sequenced in a study of somatic mutations in cytotoxic T cells in rheumatoid arthritis. Repertoires were generated with immunoSEQ multiplex PCR, while TCRdb's copy carries only in-frame clones and drops some. The sample holds under 30,000 clones, roughly 80% seen once. Sequenced sample: CD8+ T cells sorted from blood. The receptors were sampled from a young woman in good health.

The chain has TRBV7-9 and TRBJ2-7, with D tentatively TRBD1 or TRBD2 (5 bases each). The CDR3 loop spans 13 amino acids. Trimming cost V 5 bases and J 3 bases, with 11 bases left between them. Germline V gene data show CDR1 as SEHNR and CDR2 as FQNEAQ (reference sequence). CDR3 nucleotide sequence: TGTGCCAGCAGCCCACCGGGGCGCTACGAGCAGTACTTC. Translated: CASSPPGRYEQYF.

The chain recombines TRBV7-9 with TRBJ2-2; 8 nucleotides align to TRBD2. The CDR3 length is 16 residues. Germline assignment: CDR1 SEHNR and CDR2 FQNEAQ (reference sequence). Losses at the gene ends were 5 bases for V and 0 bases for J; bases not matched to a gene: 5. The CDR3, as DNA: TGTGCCAGCAGCCCTCCGGGACTAGCGAACACCGGGGAGCTGTTTTTT. This encodes CASSPPGLANTGELFF.

The rearrangement links TRBV28 to TRBJ2-7; no clear D gene. The V end lost 5 bases, the J end lost 0 bases, and 11 bases lay between the germline ends. CDR1 and CDR2 (germline): MDHEN, SYDVKM. This CDR3 spans 14 amino acids. CDR3 residues: CASSDLGRSYEQYF. DNA for the CDR3: TGTGCCAGCAGTGACTTAGGGCGCTCCTACGAGCAGTACTTC.

V gene TRBV4-1 combines with J gene TRBJ1-6, with D perhaps matching TRBD1 (5 bases). Trimming removed 1 base at V and 14 bases at J, with 12 bases between. The CDR3 covers 13 residues. The V gene's germline CDR1 is MGHRA and CDR2 YSYEKL. CDR3: CASSQGDLGTLHF. CDR3 coding DNA: TGCGCCAGCAGCCAAGGGGACCTAGGGACCCTCCACTTT.

In its sample, this clone was seen a few times. The V call is TRBV7-9, the J call TRBJ1-1; tentative D call: TRBD1 (6 bases). Deletions cut 5 bases from V and 10 bases from J, with 17 bases between. CDR1 is SEHNR, CDR2 FQNEAQ, per germline (reference sequence). This CDR3 is 13 amino acids long. CDR3 nucleotide sequence: TGTGCCAGCAGCCAACAGGGATTCGTGGGAGCTTTCTTT. This sequence encodes CASSQQGFVGAFF.